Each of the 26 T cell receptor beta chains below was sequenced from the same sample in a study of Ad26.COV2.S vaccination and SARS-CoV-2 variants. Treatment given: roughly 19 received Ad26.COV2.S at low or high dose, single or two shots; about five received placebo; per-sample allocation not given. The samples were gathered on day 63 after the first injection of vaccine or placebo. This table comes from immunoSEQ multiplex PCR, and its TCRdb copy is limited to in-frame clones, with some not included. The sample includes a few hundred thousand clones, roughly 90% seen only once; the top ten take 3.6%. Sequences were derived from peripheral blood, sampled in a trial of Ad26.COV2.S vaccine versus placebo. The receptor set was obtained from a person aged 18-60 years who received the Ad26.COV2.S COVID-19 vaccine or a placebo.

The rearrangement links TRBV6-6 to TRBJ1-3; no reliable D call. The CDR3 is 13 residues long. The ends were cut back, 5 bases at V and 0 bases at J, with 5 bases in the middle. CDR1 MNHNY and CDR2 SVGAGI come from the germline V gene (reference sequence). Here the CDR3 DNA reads TGTGCCAGCAGTAGCCCCTCTGGAAACACCATATATTTT. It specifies CASSSPSGNTIYF.

The CDR3 bases are TGCAGCGTTCTCCTGACAGGGGGCGGGGAGACCCAGTACTTC. Its translation: CSVLLTGGGETQYF. V usage is TRBV29-1 and J usage is TRBJ2-5; 10 bases are shared with TRBD1. Trimming took 5 bases from V and 5 from J; bases not matched to a gene: 8. The CDR3 spans 14 residues. Germline values: CDR1 SQVTM, CDR2 ANQGSEA.

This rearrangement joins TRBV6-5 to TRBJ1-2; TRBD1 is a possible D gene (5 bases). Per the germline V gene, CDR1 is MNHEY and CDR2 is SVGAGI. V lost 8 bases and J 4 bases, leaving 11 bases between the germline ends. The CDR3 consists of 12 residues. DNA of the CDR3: TGTGCCAGCTCCCTTGGGGGCTATGGCTACACCTTC. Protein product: CASSLGGYGYTF.

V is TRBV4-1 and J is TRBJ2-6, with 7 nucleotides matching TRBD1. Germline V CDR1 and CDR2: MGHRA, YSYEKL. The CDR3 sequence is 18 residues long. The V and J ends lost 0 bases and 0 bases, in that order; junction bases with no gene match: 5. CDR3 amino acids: CASSQEGQLSSGANVLTF. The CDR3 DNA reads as TGCGCCAGCAGCCAAGAGGGACAGTTAAGCTCTGGGGCCAACGTCCTGACTTTC.

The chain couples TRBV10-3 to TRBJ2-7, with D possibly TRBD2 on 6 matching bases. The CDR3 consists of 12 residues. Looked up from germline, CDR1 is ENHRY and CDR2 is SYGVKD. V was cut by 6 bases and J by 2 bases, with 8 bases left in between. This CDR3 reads CAIRGGTYEQYF. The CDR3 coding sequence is TGTGCCATCAGGGGGGGTACCTACGAGCAGTACTTC.

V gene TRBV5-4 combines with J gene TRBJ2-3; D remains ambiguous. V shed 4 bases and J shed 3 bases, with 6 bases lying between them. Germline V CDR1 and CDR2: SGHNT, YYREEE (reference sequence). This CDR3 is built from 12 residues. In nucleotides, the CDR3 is TGTGCCAGCAGCACCCAGACAGATACGCAGTATTTT. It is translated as CASSTQTDTQYF.

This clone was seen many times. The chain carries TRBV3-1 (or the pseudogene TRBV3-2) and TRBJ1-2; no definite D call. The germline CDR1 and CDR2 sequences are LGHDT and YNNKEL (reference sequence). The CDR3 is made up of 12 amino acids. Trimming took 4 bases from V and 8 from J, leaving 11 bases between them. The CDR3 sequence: CASSREARGYTF. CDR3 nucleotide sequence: TGTGCCAGCAGCCGGGAGGCCCGCGGCTACACCTTC.

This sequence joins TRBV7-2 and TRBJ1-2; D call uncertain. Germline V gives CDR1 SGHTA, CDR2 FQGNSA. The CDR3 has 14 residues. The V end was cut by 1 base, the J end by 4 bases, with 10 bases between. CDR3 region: CASSLDQESYGYTF. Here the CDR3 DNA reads TGTGCCAGCAGCTTAGACCAGGAATCCTATGGCTACACCTTC.

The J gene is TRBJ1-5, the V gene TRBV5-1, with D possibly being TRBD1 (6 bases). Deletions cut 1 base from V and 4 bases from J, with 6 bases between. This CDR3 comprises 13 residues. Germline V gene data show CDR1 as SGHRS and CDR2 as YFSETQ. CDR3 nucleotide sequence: TGCGCCAGCAGCTTGAGGGGGAATCAGCCCCAGCATTTT. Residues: CASSLRGNQPQHF.

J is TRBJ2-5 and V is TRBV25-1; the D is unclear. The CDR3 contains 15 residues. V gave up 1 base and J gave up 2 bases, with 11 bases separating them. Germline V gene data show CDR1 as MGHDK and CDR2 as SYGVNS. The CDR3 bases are TGTGCCAGCAGTGAATTCGGCCACCGGCAAGAGACCCAGTACTTC. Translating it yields CASSEFGHRQETQYF.

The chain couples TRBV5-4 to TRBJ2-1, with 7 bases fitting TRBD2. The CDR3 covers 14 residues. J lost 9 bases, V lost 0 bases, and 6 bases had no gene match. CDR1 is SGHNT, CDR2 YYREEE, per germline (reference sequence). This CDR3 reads CASSLEAGWGEQFF. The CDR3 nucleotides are TGTGCCAGCAGCTTGGAAGCGGGGTGGGGTGAGCAGTTCTTC.

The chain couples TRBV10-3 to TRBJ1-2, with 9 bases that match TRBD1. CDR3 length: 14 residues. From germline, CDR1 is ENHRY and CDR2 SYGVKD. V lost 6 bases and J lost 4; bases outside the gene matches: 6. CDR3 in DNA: TGTGCCATCAGACAGGGGGCGCGGGGCTATGGCTACACCTTC. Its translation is CAIRQGARGYGYTF.

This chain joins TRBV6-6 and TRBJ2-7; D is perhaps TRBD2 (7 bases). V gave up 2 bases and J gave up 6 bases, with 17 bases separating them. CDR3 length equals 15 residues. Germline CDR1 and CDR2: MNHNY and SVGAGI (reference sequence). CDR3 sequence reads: CASSYPGGGALEQYF. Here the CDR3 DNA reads TGTGCCAGCAGTTACCCTGGTGGGGGGGCACTCGAGCAGTACTTC.

The chain's CDR3 is CASSLETTEAFF. CDR3 in DNA: TGTGCCAGCAGCTTAGAGACCACTGAAGCTTTCTTT. The chain couples TRBV7-9 to TRBJ1-1; D is uncertain. Between the trimmed V and J ends, which lost 1 base and 4 bases, there was a span of 4 bases. Looked up from germline, CDR1 is SEHNR and CDR2 is FQNEAQ (reference sequence). The CDR3 runs to 12 residues.

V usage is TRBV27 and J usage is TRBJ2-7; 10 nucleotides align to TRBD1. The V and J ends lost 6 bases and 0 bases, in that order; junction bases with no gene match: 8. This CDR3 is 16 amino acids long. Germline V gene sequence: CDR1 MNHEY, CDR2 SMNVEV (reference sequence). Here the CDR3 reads CASRRTGGTSSYEQYF. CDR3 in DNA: TGTGCCAGCAGGCGGACAGGGGGGACAAGCTCCTACGAGCAGTACTTC.

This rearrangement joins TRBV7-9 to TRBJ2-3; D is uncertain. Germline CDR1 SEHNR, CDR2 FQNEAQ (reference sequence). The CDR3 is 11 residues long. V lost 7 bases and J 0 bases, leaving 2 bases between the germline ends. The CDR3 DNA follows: TGTGCCAGCACCAGCACAGATACGCAGTATTTT. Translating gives CASTSTDTQYF.

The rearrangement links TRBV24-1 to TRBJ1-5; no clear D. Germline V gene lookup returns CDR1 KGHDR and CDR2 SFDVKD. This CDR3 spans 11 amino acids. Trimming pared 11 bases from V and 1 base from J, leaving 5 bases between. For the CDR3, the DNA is TGTGCCATCGGCAGCAATCAGCCCCAGCATTTT. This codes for CAIGSNQPQHF.

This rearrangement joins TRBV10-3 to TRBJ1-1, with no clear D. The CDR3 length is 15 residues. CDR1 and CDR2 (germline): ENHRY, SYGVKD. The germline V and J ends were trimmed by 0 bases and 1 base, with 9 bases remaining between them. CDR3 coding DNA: TGTGCCATCAGTGAGTCAGGTAATCCGAACACTGAAGCTTTCTTT. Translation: CAISESGNPNTEAFF.

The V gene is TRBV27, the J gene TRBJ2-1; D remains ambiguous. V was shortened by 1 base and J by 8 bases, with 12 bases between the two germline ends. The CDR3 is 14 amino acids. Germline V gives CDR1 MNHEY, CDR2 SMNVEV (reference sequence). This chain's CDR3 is CASSLFSGTDEQFF. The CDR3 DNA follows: TGTGCCAGCAGTTTATTTTCCGGTACGGATGAGCAGTTCTTC.

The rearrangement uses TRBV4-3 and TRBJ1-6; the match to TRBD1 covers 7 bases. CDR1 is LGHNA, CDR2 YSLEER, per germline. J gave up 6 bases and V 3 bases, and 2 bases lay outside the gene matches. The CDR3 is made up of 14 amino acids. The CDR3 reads CASSQWDSNSPLHF. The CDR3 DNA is TGCGCCAGCAGCCAGTGGGACAGTAATTCACCCCTCCACTTT.

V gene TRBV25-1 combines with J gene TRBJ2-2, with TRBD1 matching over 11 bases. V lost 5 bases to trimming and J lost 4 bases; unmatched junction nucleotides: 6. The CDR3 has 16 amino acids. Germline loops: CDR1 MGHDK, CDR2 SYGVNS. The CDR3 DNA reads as TGTGCCAGCAGTAAATCCGGGACAGGGGGCACCGGGGAGCTGTTTTTT. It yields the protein CASSKSGTGGTGELFF.

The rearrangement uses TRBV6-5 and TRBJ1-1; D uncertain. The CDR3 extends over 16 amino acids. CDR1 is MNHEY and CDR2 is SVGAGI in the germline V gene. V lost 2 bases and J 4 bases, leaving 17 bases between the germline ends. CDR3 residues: CASSYDGPSMVTEAFF. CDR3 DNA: TGTGCCAGCAGTTACGACGGGCCATCTATGGTCACTGAAGCTTTCTTT.

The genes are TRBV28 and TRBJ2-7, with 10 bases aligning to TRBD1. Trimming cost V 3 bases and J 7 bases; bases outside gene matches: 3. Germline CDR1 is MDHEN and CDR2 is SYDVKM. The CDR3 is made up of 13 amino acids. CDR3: CASSFGTGDEQYF. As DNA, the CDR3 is TGTGCCAGCAGTTTTGGGACAGGGGATGAGCAGTACTTC.

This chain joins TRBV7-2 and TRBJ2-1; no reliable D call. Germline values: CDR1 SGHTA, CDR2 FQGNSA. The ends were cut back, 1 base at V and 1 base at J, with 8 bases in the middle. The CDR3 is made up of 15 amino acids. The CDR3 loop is CASSLVSRSYNEQFF. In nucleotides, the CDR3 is TGTGCCAGCAGCTTAGTTTCCAGGTCCTACAATGAGCAGTTCTTC.

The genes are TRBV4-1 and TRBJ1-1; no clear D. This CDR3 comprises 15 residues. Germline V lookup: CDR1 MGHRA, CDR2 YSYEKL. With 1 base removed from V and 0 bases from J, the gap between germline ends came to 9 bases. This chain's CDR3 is CASSQVRGMNTEAFF. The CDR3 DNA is TGCGCCAGCAGCCAAGTCCGGGGAATGAACACTGAAGCTTTCTTT.

Here the CDR3 reads CASSYSGLAFF. CDR3 bases: TGTGCCAGCAGTTACTCGGGGTTAGCTTTCTTT. The genes are TRBV6-6 and TRBJ1-1; D is ambiguous. The CDR3 spans 11 residues. Germline V lookup: CDR1 MNHNY, CDR2 SVGAGI (reference sequence). Between the trimmed V and J ends, which lost 0 bases and 10 bases, there was a span of 6 bases.